Below are 15 T cell receptor beta chains sequenced from a single sample in a study of T cell clones after liver transplantation. Measured with immunoSEQ multiplex PCR; TCRdb has only the in-frame clones, and not every one. The repertoire holds under 90,000 clones, with about four fifths as singletons. The starting material was CD4+ T cells from blood, obtained before liver transplant. The receptors were gathered from a human donor who received a liver transplant.

This chain joins TRBV6-1 and TRBJ1-1; no reliable D call. Germline V gene sequence: CDR1 MNHNS, CDR2 SASEGT. The CDR3 runs to 14 residues. V was pared by 6 bases and J by 0 bases, with 11 bases between. The CDR3 reads CASSVGLMNTEAFF. In nucleotides, the CDR3 is TGTGCCAGCAGCGTAGGGTTGATGAACACTGAAGCTTTCTTT.

V gene TRBV18 combines with J gene TRBJ1-2; D gene uncertain. V lost 6 bases, J lost 5 bases, and 10 bases lay in between. This CDR3 comprises 12 residues. CDR1 is KGHSH, CDR2 LQKENI, per germline. The CDR3 DNA is TGTGCCAGCTCGCTAGGGCGGTATGGCTACACCTTC. It encodes CASSLGRYGYTF.

This clone has a handful of counts. The chain combines TRBV28 with TRBJ1-2; no firm D call. CDR1 MDHEN and CDR2 SYDVKM come from the germline V gene. Trimming stripped 8 bases from V and 8 bases from J, with 12 bases between. The CDR3 runs to 11 residues. This chain's CDR3 is CASYSWVGYTF. Here the CDR3 DNA reads TGTGCCAGCTATAGCTGGGTAGGCTACACCTTC.

CDR3 nucleotide sequence: TGCGCCAGCAGGGATGGACAGGGTGGTAGTAAAGGCTACACCTTC. Translating gives CASRDGQGGSKGYTF. The gene calls are TRBV5-1 and TRBJ1-2, with TRBD1 matching 8 bases. The CDR3 loop spans 15 amino acids. Losses at the gene ends were 5 bases for V and 8 bases for J; bases not matched to a gene: 14. Per the germline V gene, CDR1 is SGHRS and CDR2 is YFSETQ.

The gene calls are TRBV13 and TRBJ2-2; D gene unclear. The V and J ends lost 2 bases and 0 bases respectively, with 7 bases between them. The germline gives CDR1 PRHDT, CDR2 FYEKMQ (reference sequence). The CDR3 is 15 residues long. CDR3: CASSLRRTNTGELFF. The CDR3 DNA is TGTGCCAGCAGCTTAAGGCGGACGAACACCGGGGAGCTGTTTTTT.

The chain is built from TRBV28 and TRBJ1-2, with D uncertain. Germline V lookup: CDR1 MDHEN, CDR2 SYDVKM. The germline V and J ends were trimmed by 1 base and 13 bases, with 13 bases remaining between them. The CDR3 loop spans 12 amino acids. The CDR3 spells CASSLSHTSSTF. DNA of the CDR3: TGTGCCAGCAGTTTATCTCACACCTCGTCCACCTTC.

V usage is TRBV7-8 and J usage is TRBJ1-2, with D perhaps matching TRBD1 (5 bases). Trimming took off 1 base at V and 4 bases at J, with 13 bases between the two ends. Germline CDR1 reads SGHVS; CDR2 reads FQNEAQ. This CDR3 has 15 residues. The CDR3 loop is CASSLEGRGSYGYTF. CDR3 nucleotides: TGTGCCAGCAGCTTAGAGGGGCGGGGGTCCTATGGCTACACCTTC.

This chain connects TRBV29-1 to TRBJ2-1, with D perhaps matching TRBD2 (5 bases). V was shortened by 1 base and J by 5 bases, with 12 bases between the two germline ends. CDR3 length: 14 residues. The V gene's germline CDR1 is SQVTM and CDR2 ANQGSEA. CDR3 loop: CSVEAGLGDNEQFF. The CDR3 DNA follows: TGCAGCGTTGAAGCGGGCCTCGGGGACAATGAGCAGTTCTTC.

In its sample, this clone was seen a few times. This chain connects TRBV21-1 to TRBJ2-7; TRBD2 was called by the table and not checked on the DNA. TRBV21-1 is shown as a pseudogene. The CDR3 is 14 amino acids. This CDR3 is CASSIKSGSDEQYF. The CDR3 DNA reads as TGTGCCAGCAGCATCAAAAGCGGGAGTGACGAGCAGTACTTC.

The chain links TRBV10-2 to TRBJ1-5; D gene ambiguous. This CDR3 comprises 14 residues. The V and J ends lost 4 bases and 0 bases respectively, with 7 bases between them. The germline gives CDR1 WSHSY, CDR2 SAAADI. CDR3 region: CASSVLNSNQPQHF. CDR3 bases: TGCGCCAGCAGTGTCCTAAATAGCAATCAGCCCCAGCATTTT.

V is TRBV27 and J is TRBJ2-1; 9 nucleotides align to TRBD1. Germline loops: CDR1 MNHEY, CDR2 SMNVEV (reference sequence). The junction had 15 bases not matched to a gene; V was cut back by 5 bases and J by 4 bases. The CDR3 runs to 18 residues. The chain's CDR3 is CASSPGQGLLAAYNEQFF. CDR3 in DNA: TGTGCCAGCAGTCCGGGACAGGGTCTGCTAGCGGCATACAATGAGCAGTTCTTC.

The chain employs TRBV10-3 and TRBJ1-2; no clear D gene. Germline V lookup: CDR1 ENHRY, CDR2 SYGVKD. Between the trimmed V and J ends, which lost 3 bases and 2 bases, there was a span of 4 bases. This CDR3 contains 12 residues. CDR3 residues: CAISDRNYGYTF. The CDR3 nucleotides are TGTGCCATCAGTGACAGAAACTATGGCTACACCTTC.

V gene TRBV5-1 combines with J gene TRBJ2-1, with 12 bases identical to TRBD2. Germline V gene lookup returns CDR1 SGHRS and CDR2 YFSETQ. This CDR3 region has 16 residues. V shed 7 bases and J 4 bases; nucleotides not matched to a gene: 9. In DNA form, the CDR3 reads TGCGCCAGCCACCCTAGCGGGAGGGCGGGGTACAATGAGCAGTTCTTC. Amino acids: CASHPSGRAGYNEQFF.

The DNA for the CDR3 is TGCGCCAGCAGCCAAGGTAGGGTAATCACTGAAGCTTTCTTT. Translated, it gives CASSQGRVITEAFF. The chain links TRBV4-1 to TRBJ1-1; D gene unclear. V lost 1 base and J lost 4, with 10 bases in between. The germline CDR1 and CDR2 sequences are MGHRA and YSYEKL. The CDR3 runs to 14 residues.

The chain has TRBV19 and TRBJ2-6; the D is unclear. The CDR3 consists of 13 residues. Germline-derived CDR1 and CDR2 are LNHDA and SQIVND (reference sequence). V was shortened by 7 bases and J by 4 bases, with 8 bases between the two germline ends. CDR3 sequence reads: CASMPYGANVLTF. Here the CDR3 DNA reads TGTGCCAGTATGCCCTACGGGGCCAACGTCCTGACTTTC.